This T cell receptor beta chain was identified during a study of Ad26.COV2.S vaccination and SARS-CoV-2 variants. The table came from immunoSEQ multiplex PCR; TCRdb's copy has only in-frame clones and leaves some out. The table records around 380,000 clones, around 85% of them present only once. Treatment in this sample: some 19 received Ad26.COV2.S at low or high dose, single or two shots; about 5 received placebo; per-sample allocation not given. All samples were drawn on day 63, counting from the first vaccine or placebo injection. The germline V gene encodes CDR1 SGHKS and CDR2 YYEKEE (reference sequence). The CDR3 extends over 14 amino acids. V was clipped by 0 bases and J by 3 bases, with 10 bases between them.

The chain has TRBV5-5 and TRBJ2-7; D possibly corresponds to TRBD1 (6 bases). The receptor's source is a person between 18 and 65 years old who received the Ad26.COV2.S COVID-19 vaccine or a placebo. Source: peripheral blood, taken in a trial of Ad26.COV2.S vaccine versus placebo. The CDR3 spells CASSLGRGSYEQYF. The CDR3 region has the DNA TGTGCCAGCAGCTTGGGCAGGGGCAGCTACGAGCAGTACTTC.